The clone carrying this TCR beta chain was counted between two and nine times. The sample comes from a study of patients and donors after allogeneic stem cell transplantation. TCRdb ran MiXCR on the RT-PCR reads and lists one entry per CDR3 protein. The table includes 190,000 or so distinct CDR3 sequences, around two fifths detected once. Sequenced: blood, either unsorted or a sorted T cell fraction (not recorded which). This clonotype originated in a human donor who was either an allogeneic HSCT recipient or a stem cell or donor lymphocyte infusion donor (not recorded which). It is not recorded whose cells these are; they may come from a transplant donor.

The CDR3: CAWSAGGASPLHF. DNA of the CDR3: TGTGCCTGGAGTGCGGGGGGCGCGTCACCCCTCCACTTT. The V and J genes are TRBV30 and TRBJ1-6; perhaps TRBD1 as D (6 bases). Per the germline V gene, CDR1 is GTSNPN and CDR2 is SVGIG (reference sequence). V was shortened by 1 base and J by 10 bases, with 11 bases between the two germline ends. The CDR3 has 13 residues.